These 28 T cell receptor beta chains share one sample of origin, sequenced in a study of blood T cells in healthy people across ages. The authors ran a second PCR of about 6 to 11 cycles using a sample-barcoded 5' primer and a J-beta primer mix. TCRdb itself ran the 5' RACE reads through MiXCR, one entry per CDR3 protein. Found here are roughly 800,000 distinct CDR3 sequences, around half of them singletons; the top ten hold about 42%. Sequencing used blood. The receptors were sampled from a man aged 80 or over in good health.

The J gene is TRBJ2-1, the V gene TRBV4-3; no clear D gene. In germline, CDR1 is LGHNA, CDR2 YSLEER. V was trimmed by 1 base and J by 12 bases, leaving 10 bases between them. The CDR3 runs 12 residues. This chain's CDR3 is CASSQGSERQFF. DNA for the CDR3: TGCGCCAGCAGCCAAGGTTCGGAGCGGCAGTTCTTC.

The genes are TRBV3-1 and TRBJ2-7, with no clear D. The germline CDR1 and CDR2 sequences are LGHDT and YNNKEL (reference sequence). V was shortened by 3 bases and J by 6 bases, with 15 bases between the two germline ends. The CDR3 contains 14 residues. For the CDR3, the DNA is TGTGCCAGCAGCCAGGGCTTTCCAGTCATCGAGCAGTACTTC. Its protein product is CASSQGFPVIEQYF.

This clonotype was seen repeatedly, ten times or more. The chain links TRBV5-5 to TRBJ2-5; 16 bases are shared with TRBD2. After removal of 4 bases from V and 2 bases from J, the junction contained 5 bases not matched to a gene. The CDR3 is made up of 17 amino acids. CDR1 and CDR2 (germline): SGHKS, YYEKEE (reference sequence). The CDR3 here is CASSKPGLAGGQETQYF. CDR3 sequence (DNA): TGTGCCAGCAGCAAACCGGGACTAGCGGGAGGGCAAGAGACCCAGTACTTC.

This clonotype was seen a handful of times. The genes are TRBV20-1 and TRBJ2-7; TRBD1 might be the D (6 bases). This CDR3 is 16 amino acids long. Germline CDR1 DFQATT, CDR2 SNEGSKA (reference sequence). Trimming stripped 0 bases from V and 6 bases from J, with 21 bases between. CDR3 nucleotide sequence: TGCAGTGCTAGAGATGGAACAGGGTGGACGGTCGGCGAGCAGTACTTC. It translates to CSARDGTGWTVGEQYF.

The chain joins TRBV6-5 to TRBJ2-7; D is unclear. The CDR3 totals 14 residues. CDR1 is MNHEY, CDR2 SVGAGI, per germline. The germline V and J ends were trimmed by 10 bases and 0 bases, with 16 bases remaining between them. The CDR3 coding sequence is TGTGCCACCCGAAGAGCCTCAGGCTCCTACGAGCAGTACTTC. This encodes CATRRASGSYEQYF.

The V gene is TRBV4-1, the J gene TRBJ2-3, with no clear D. Looked up from germline, CDR1 is MGHRA and CDR2 is YSYEKL. V was shortened by 4 bases and J by 0 bases, with 11 bases between the two germline ends. This CDR3 contains 15 residues. Here the CDR3 DNA reads TGCGCCAGCAGCCCAACCGGGCCAAGCACAGATACGCAGTATTTT. It is translated as CASSPTGPSTDTQYF.

This clonotype was counted once. The rearrangement links TRBV28 to TRBJ1-4; D not resolved. Trimming pared 8 bases from V and 5 bases from J, leaving 12 bases between. CDR1 is MDHEN and CDR2 is SYDVKM in the germline V gene. This CDR3 contains 13 residues. CDR3 bases: TGTGCCAGCCGCTGCACGGGAAATGAAAAACTGTTTTTT. Its protein product is CASRCTGNEKLFF.

The V call is TRBV20-1, the J call TRBJ2-7; 12 bases match TRBD1. Germline lookup yields CDR1 DFQATT and CDR2 SNEGSKA (reference sequence). Trimming cost V 5 bases and J 6 bases; bases outside gene matches: 11. This CDR3 has 15 residues. The DNA of the CDR3 is TGCAGTGCTCCGGGACAGGGGGCGGGAATTCTCGAGCAGTACTTC. Protein: CSAPGQGAGILEQYF.

The sample holds a few counts of this clonotype. The chain carries TRBV7-9 and TRBJ2-5; tentative D call: TRBD2 (6 bases). The J call is doubtful: the DNA matches TRBJ2-7 better. Germline V gene data show CDR1 as SEHNR and CDR2 as FQNEAQ (reference sequence). The CDR3 length is 15 residues. The CDR3 sequence: CASSSPGDPEGEQYF. In DNA form, the CDR3 reads TGTGCCAGCAGCTCACCGGGGGACCCAGAGGGCGAGCAGTACTTC.

V is TRBV6-5 and J is TRBJ2-7; D is uncertain. The length of the CDR3 is 14 residues. Germline V CDR1 and CDR2: MNHEY, SVGAGI. The V end was cut by 4 bases, the J end by 2 bases, with 12 bases between. The CDR3 reads CASSSTADAYEQYF. The DNA of the CDR3 is TGTGCCAGCAGTTCAACAGCCGATGCCTACGAGCAGTACTTC.

CDR3 in amino acids: CASSLEGRGRVETQYF. The CDR3 region has the DNA TGTGCCAGCAGCCTGGAGGGAAGGGGGCGCGTGGAGACCCAGTACTTC. The V call is TRBV9, the J call TRBJ2-5; tentative D call: TRBD1 (7 bases). Germline V lookup: CDR1 SGDLS, CDR2 YYNGEE. The CDR3 loop spans 16 amino acids. V lost 4 bases and J 5 bases, leaving 21 bases between the germline ends.

This clonotype was seen only a few times. The chain combines TRBV11-2 with TRBJ2-1, with 9 bases that match TRBD2. CDR1 is SGHAT and CDR2 is FQNNGV in the germline V gene. The CDR3 length is 16 residues. V trimming: 1 base; J trimming: 2 bases; junction bases outside the gene matches: 3. Here the CDR3 reads CASSLVASGAYNEQFF. In DNA, the CDR3 is TGTGCCAGCAGCTTAGTGGCTAGCGGGGCCTACAATGAGCAGTTCTTC.

This clonotype came up many times. CDR3: CASSQVLVPAVYNEQFF. In nucleotides, the CDR3 is TGCGCCAGCAGCCAAGTCCTTGTTCCCGCCGTGTACAATGAGCAGTTCTTC. The rearrangement links TRBV4-1 to TRBJ2-1; D is undetermined. Germline loops: CDR1 MGHRA, CDR2 YSYEKL. Deletions cut 1 base from V and 4 bases from J, with 17 bases between. The CDR3 extends over 17 amino acids.

The table lists this clonotype with a count of one. The V gene is TRBV6-5, the J gene TRBJ2-7, with 7 bases matching TRBD2. Trimming removed 3 bases from V and 2 bases from J; junction bases left unmatched: 10. Looked up from germline, CDR1 is MNHEY and CDR2 is SVGAGI. The CDR3 runs to 16 residues. The CDR3 loop is CASSYGNPAGTYEQYF. In DNA form, the CDR3 reads TGTGCCAGCAGTTATGGCAACCCAGCGGGAACCTACGAGCAGTACTTC.

The rearrangement links TRBV5-1 to TRBJ2-3; 11 positions agree with TRBD2. J lost 0 bases, V lost 4 bases, and 10 bases had no gene match. CDR3 length equals 18 residues. Per germline, CDR1 SGHRS and CDR2 YFSETQ. The CDR3: CASSALLSGRASTDTQYF. Here the CDR3 DNA reads TGCGCCAGCAGCGCACTCCTTAGCGGGAGGGCAAGCACAGATACGCAGTATTTT.

This chain connects TRBV7-9 to TRBJ2-5, with D tentatively TRBD1 (6 bases). CDR1 is SEHNR and CDR2 is FQNEAQ in the germline V gene (reference sequence). The V end was cut by 2 bases, the J end by 5 bases, with 12 bases between. This CDR3 is 14 amino acids long. CDR3 nucleotide sequence: TGTGCCAGCAGCTTATTACAGGGCCCGGAGACCCAGTACTTC. It codes for CASSLLQGPETQYF.

The rearrangement uses TRBV5-1 and TRBJ2-3; possible D gene TRBD2, 5 bases. CDR3 length: 17 residues. From germline, CDR1 is SGHRS and CDR2 YFSETQ. Trimming pared 3 bases from V and 14 bases from J, leaving 31 bases between. CDR3 in amino acids: CASSSNAQRSQHRYAYF. The CDR3 DNA is TGCGCCAGCAGCTCTAATGCACAGCGGAGCCAGCACAGATACGCGTATTTT.

The rearrangement links TRBV29-1 to TRBJ2-1; TRBD2 aligns across 8 bases. TRBJ2-7 matches the DNA end more closely, so the J call is doubtful. This CDR3 is built from 18 residues. CDR1 is SQVTM, CDR2 ANQGSEA, per germline. In nucleotides, the CDR3 is TGCAGCGTTGCGGGTTTCGCAGCGGGAGCACATTCCTACAATGAGCAGTACTTC. It translates to CSVAGFAAGAHSYNEQYF.

The chain recombines TRBV20-1 with TRBJ1-2; no reliable D call. CDR3 length: 11 amino acids. The germline gives CDR1 DFQATT, CDR2 SNEGSKA (reference sequence). The CDR3 reads CGYNLPYGYTF. The CDR3 nucleotides are TGCGGTTACAATTTACCTTATGGCTACACCTTC.

This clonotype has more than one count but fewer than ten. V usage is TRBV5-1 and J usage is TRBJ1-2; D remains ambiguous. There are 13 residues in the CDR3. CDR1 is SGHRS and CDR2 is YFSETQ in the germline V gene. Trimming pared 7 bases from V and 3 bases from J, leaving 13 bases between. The CDR3 coding sequence is TGCGCCAGCTCCCCGAACGTGGACTATGGCTACACCTTC. Its protein is CASSPNVDYGYTF.

V and J are TRBV29-1 and TRBJ2-1; D possibly corresponds to TRBD1 (6 bases). Deletions cut 5 bases from V and 2 bases from J, with 22 bases between. This CDR3 is built from 17 residues. Germline CDR1 is SQVTM and CDR2 is ANQGSEA. For the CDR3, the DNA is TGCAGCGTTTTGGGATCCGGGACAACGGTGACCTACAATGAGCAGTTCTTC. Residues: CSVLGSGTTVTYNEQFF.

This clonotype was seen a handful of times. V is TRBV4-1 and J is TRBJ1-2; D unresolved. CDR1 and CDR2 from the germline V gene are MGHRA and YSYEKL. This CDR3 is built from 14 residues. Trimming shortened V by 0 bases and J by 1 base, and 6 bases separated the two germline ends. CDR3 sequence: CASSQDRVNYGYTF. The CDR3, as DNA: TGCGCCAGCAGCCAAGATAGGGTTAACTATGGCTACACCTTC.

The chain combines TRBV2 with TRBJ2-1; 14 bases fit TRBD2. Germline trimming cut 6 bases from V and 8 bases from J; bases unmatched to any gene: 9. Germline CDR1 reads SNHLY; CDR2 reads FYNNEI. CDR3 size: 16 residues. In DNA, the CDR3 is TGTGCCAGCAGCGATCTTGCGGGACTAGCGGGGGATGAGCAGTTCTTC. Translation: CASSDLAGLAGDEQFF.

V and J are TRBV28 and TRBJ2-4; the D gene could be TRBD1 or TRBD2 (5 bases each). The end of the DNA aligns better with TRBJ2-5, so the J call may be wrong. CDR1 is MDHEN, CDR2 SYDVKM, per germline. This CDR3 spans 14 amino acids. The CDR3: CASGDGASQETQYF. The CDR3 coding sequence is TGTGCCAGCGGCGACGGGGCGTCCCAAGAGACCCAGTACTTC.

The CDR3 DNA follows: TGTGCCGGATCAACTAGCGGTTACTACAATGAGCAGTTCTTC. This translates into CAGSTSGYYNEQFF. V usage is TRBV28 and J usage is TRBJ2-1, with 8 bases aligning to TRBD2. The V gene end was trimmed by 11 bases and the J gene end by 3 bases; junction bases not matched to a gene: 9. The CDR3 loop spans 14 amino acids. Germline assignment: CDR1 MDHEN and CDR2 SYDVKM.

The V call is TRBV3-1, the J call TRBJ2-1; 11 bases are shared with TRBD2. After removal of 8 bases from V and 5 bases from J, the junction contained 8 bases not matched to a gene. From germline, CDR1 is LGHDT and CDR2 YNNKEL (reference sequence). The CDR3 covers 15 residues. This CDR3 reads CASRAGTSGHNEQFF. CDR3 nucleotides: TGTGCCAGCCGAGCCGGGACTAGCGGACACAATGAGCAGTTCTTC.

CDR3 loop: CASSLGPPYEQYF. The CDR3 DNA follows: TGTGCCAGCAGTTTGGGACCGCCGTACGAGCAGTACTTC. The chain combines TRBV27 with TRBJ2-7, with D possibly being TRBD1 or TRBD2 (5 bases each). This CDR3 region has 13 residues. Trimming stripped 3 bases from V and 4 bases from J, with 10 bases between. Germline V gives CDR1 MNHEY, CDR2 SMNVEV (reference sequence).

This clonotype was recorded only once. The rearrangement uses TRBV6-1 and TRBJ2-6; D is unclear. Per the germline V gene, CDR1 is MNHNS and CDR2 is SASEGT. There are 16 residues in the CDR3. The ends were cut back, 2 bases at V and 0 bases at J, with 8 bases in the middle. Here the CDR3 reads CASSEQVSSGANVLTF. The CDR3 DNA follows: TGTGCCAGCAGTGAACAGGTTTCCTCTGGGGCCAACGTCCTGACTTTC.